A selection of T cell receptor beta chains follows, all from one sample in a study of OX40 agonist ivuxolimab in advanced cancers. Some clones are missing from TCRdb's copy, which holds only in-frame ones; the method was immunoSEQ multiplex PCR. The profile covers about 77,000 clones, with roughly 93% appearing a single time and 0.32% taken by the ten largest. Sequenced here: CD4+ or CD8+ T cells sorted from blood, sampled in a trial of the OX40 agonist ivuxolimab. The receptors were sampled from an adult with an advanced solid tumor such as melanoma, head and neck, liver or kidney cancer. The CDR3 runs from the conserved cysteine through the conserved F or W. Each record gives: D gene, CDR3 length, J gene, clone size, V gene, CDR3 DNA, CDR3 protein. The D gene is left open where the match is weak. Some rows have no size entry. The others give once, few or many, or a class for an expanded clone.

d_gene: TRBD1
len: 14
j_gene: TRBJ1-1
abundance: once
v_gene: TRBV18
CDR3nt: TGTGCCAGCTCGCCGACACAGGGGGCCACTGAAGCTTTCTTT
CDR3aa: CASSPTQGATEAFF

d_gene: NA
len: 16
j_gene: TRBJ2-6
abundance: NA
v_gene: TRBV10-3
CDR3nt: TGTGCCATCAGTGAGTTTGAAGGGATTGGGGCCAACGTCCTGACTTTC
CDR3aa: CAISEFEGIGANVLTF

d_gene: TRBD2
len: 17
j_gene: TRBJ2-5
abundance: NA
v_gene: TRBV5-1
CDR3nt: TGCGCCAGCAGCTTGTCTCATAGGACTAGCGGGCCAGAGACCCAGTACTTC
CDR3aa: CASSLSHRTSGPETQYF

d_gene: NA
len: 13
j_gene: TRBJ1-5
abundance: NA
v_gene: TRBV2
CDR3nt: TGTGCCAGCAAGGGGGACACTAATCAGCCCCAGCATTTT
CDR3aa: CASKGDTNQPQHF

d_gene: NA
len: 13
j_gene: TRBJ1-2
abundance: NA
v_gene: TRBV14
CDR3nt: TGTGCCAGCAGCCTTGGACGGAGGGGTGGCTACACCTTC
CDR3aa: CASSLGRRGGYTF

d_gene: TRBD2
len: 15
j_gene: TRBJ2-5
abundance: NA
v_gene: TRBV9
CDR3nt: TGTGCCAGCAGCGTAACCACTAGCGGGGGACAGACCCAGTACTTC
CDR3aa: CASSVTTSGGQTQYF

d_gene: TRBD2
len: 16
j_gene: TRBJ2-1
abundance: NA
v_gene: TRBV6-6
CDR3nt: TGTGCCACCGGACTAGCGGGGGGGAAAACCTACAATGAGCAGTTCTTC
CDR3aa: CATGLAGGKTYNEQFF

d_gene: TRBD1
len: 14
j_gene: TRBJ2-7
abundance: NA
v_gene: TRBV6-5
CDR3nt: TGTGCCAGCAGTAGAGGGACAGTGTCCTACGAGCAGTACTTC
CDR3aa: CASSRGTVSYEQYF

d_gene: TRBD1
len: 14
j_gene: TRBJ2-1
abundance: NA
v_gene: TRBV19
CDR3nt: TGTGCCAGTAGCAGACAGGGAAGCTACAATGAGCAGTTCTTC
CDR3aa: CASSRQGSYNEQFF

d_gene: TRBD1
len: 14
j_gene: TRBJ1-2
abundance: NA
v_gene: TRBV6-5
CDR3nt: TGTGCCAGCAGTTACGTGGGACAGGGTAGGGGCTACACCTTC
CDR3aa: CASSYVGQGRGYTF

d_gene: NA
len: 14
j_gene: TRBJ2-7
abundance: NA
v_gene: TRBV5-4
CDR3nt: TGTGCCAGCAGCTTGGCAGGGAAAGCCTACGAGCAGTACTTC
CDR3aa: CASSLAGKAYEQYF

d_gene: NA
len: 15
j_gene: TRBJ2-1
abundance: once
v_gene: TRBV12-1
CDR3nt: TGTGCCAGCAGCTTCCGACTAGCGGGAGGTGGGGAGCAGTTCTTC
CDR3aa: CASSFRLAGGGEQFF

d_gene: TRBD2
len: 15
j_gene: TRBJ2-1
abundance: NA
v_gene: TRBV12-5
CDR3nt: TGTGCTAGTGCCTCCTTGACTAGCGGGAGGGGTGGGCAGTTCTTC
CDR3aa: CASASLTSGRGGQFF

d_gene: TRBD1
len: 16
j_gene: TRBJ2-4
abundance: NA
v_gene: TRBV2
CDR3nt: TGTGCCAGCAGTGAATTGTTGGGACAGGGTTGGAACATTCAGTACTTC
CDR3aa: CASSELLGQGWNIQYF

d_gene: NA
len: 17
j_gene: TRBJ1-2
abundance: NA
v_gene: TRBV5-1
CDR3nt: TGCGCCAGCAGCTTGGCTCCGTCCGGCGACGGTCACTATGGCTACACCTTC
CDR3aa: CASSLAPSGDGHYGYTF

d_gene: NA
len: 15
j_gene: TRBJ2-2
abundance: NA
v_gene: TRBV5-3
CDR3nt: TGTGCCAGAAGCCCGCCGGCAGAGAACACCGGGGAGCTGTTTTTT
CDR3aa: CARSPPAENTGELFF

d_gene: TRBD1
len: 14
j_gene: TRBJ2-2
abundance: NA
v_gene: TRBV7-3
CDR3nt: TGTGCCAGCAGGACGGGACAGGGCACCGGGGAGCTGTTTTTT
CDR3aa: CASRTGQGTGELFF

d_gene: NA
len: 14
j_gene: TRBJ1-6
abundance: NA
v_gene: TRBV2
CDR3nt: TGTGCCAGCGGCCGGGGAATGACCAATTCACCCCTCCACTTT
CDR3aa: CASGRGMTNSPLHF

d_gene: TRBD2
len: 14
j_gene: TRBJ2-3
abundance: NA
v_gene: TRBV19
CDR3nt: TGTGCCAGCAAACCAGCGGGGGGCCGCGATACGCAGTATTTT
CDR3aa: CASKPAGGRDTQYF

d_gene: NA
len: 15
j_gene: TRBJ2-3
abundance: NA
v_gene: TRBV28
CDR3nt: TGTGCCAGCATTCAGGCAAGGGCAGGCACAGATACGCAGTATTTT
CDR3aa: CASIQARAGTDTQYF

d_gene: NA
len: 14
j_gene: TRBJ1-4
abundance: NA
v_gene: TRBV5-5
CDR3nt: TGTGCCAGCAGCTCCCGGGGAGCTAATGAAAAACTGTTTTTT
CDR3aa: CASSSRGANEKLFF

d_gene: NA
len: 14
j_gene: TRBJ2-1
abundance: NA
v_gene: TRBV27
CDR3nt: TGTGCCAGCAGTAACAACCGGGTCTACAATGAGCAGTTCTTC
CDR3aa: CASSNNRVYNEQFF

d_gene: NA
len: 14
j_gene: TRBJ1-4
abundance: NA
v_gene: TRBV5-1
CDR3nt: TGCGCCAGCAGCCTAAGGGGGGGTAATGAAAAACTGTTTTTT
CDR3aa: CASSLRGGNEKLFF

d_gene: TRBD2
len: 14
j_gene: TRBJ2-3
abundance: NA
v_gene: TRBV5-1
CDR3nt: TGCGCCAGCAGCACTAGCGGAAGCACAGATACGCAGTATTTT
CDR3aa: CASSTSGSTDTQYF

d_gene: TRBD2
len: 14
j_gene: TRBJ2-5
abundance: NA
v_gene: TRBV6-5
CDR3nt: TGTGCCAGCAGGGTCCCTAGCGGGGCAGAGACCCAGTACTTC
CDR3aa: CASRVPSGAETQYF

d_gene: NA
len: 14
j_gene: TRBJ2-1
abundance: NA
v_gene: TRBV5-1
CDR3nt: TGCGCCAGCAGCTTGGTGCCTAGCGACAATGAGCAGTTCTTC
CDR3aa: CASSLVPSDNEQFF

d_gene: TRBD2
len: 16
j_gene: TRBJ2-3
abundance: NA
v_gene: TRBV7-2
CDR3nt: TGTGCCAGCAGGCAAAGACTAGCGGGAGCTGCAGATACGCAGTATTTT
CDR3aa: CASRQRLAGAADTQYF

d_gene: NA
len: 16
j_gene: TRBJ2-1
abundance: NA
v_gene: TRBV5-4
CDR3nt: TGTGCCAGCAGCTTGGACGCTTCGGAGAGGGGCAATGAGCAGTTCTTC
CDR3aa: CASSLDASERGNEQFF

d_gene: NA
len: 14
j_gene: TRBJ1-1
abundance: once
v_gene: TRBV9
CDR3nt: TGTGCCAGCAGCTACCTAGGGGGAGTCACTGAAGCTTTCTTT
CDR3aa: CASSYLGGVTEAFF

d_gene: NA
len: 13
j_gene: TRBJ1-2
abundance: NA
v_gene: TRBV6-1
CDR3nt: TGTGCCAGCAGTGAAGCGTACAGCTATGGCTACACCTTC
CDR3aa: CASSEAYSYGYTF

d_gene: NA
len: 12
j_gene: TRBJ2-5
abundance: NA
v_gene: TRBV27
CDR3nt: TGTGCCAGCAGTTTTTGGGGAGAGACCCAGTACTTC
CDR3aa: CASSFWGETQYF

d_gene: NA
len: 16
j_gene: TRBJ2-1
abundance: NA
v_gene: TRBV28
CDR3nt: TGTGCCAGCCGCCGGTTCGGGGGCGAGTCCTACAATGAGCAGTTCTTC
CDR3aa: CASRRFGGESYNEQFF

d_gene: NA
len: 14
j_gene: TRBJ2-5
abundance: NA
v_gene: TRBV9
CDR3nt: TGTGCCAGCATGTGGGGGGCATCAGGGGAGACCCAGTACTTC
CDR3aa: CASMWGASGETQYF

d_gene: NA
len: 13
j_gene: TRBJ1-2
abundance: NA
v_gene: TRBV30
CDR3nt: TGTGCCTCCTCCGGTATTAACGACTATGGCTACACCTTC
CDR3aa: CASSGINDYGYTF

d_gene: NA
len: 12
j_gene: TRBJ2-5
abundance: NA
v_gene: TRBV6-5
CDR3nt: TGTGCCAGCAGTACACAGGGAAAGACCCAGTACTTC
CDR3aa: CASSTQGKTQYF

d_gene: NA
len: 11
j_gene: TRBJ2-7
abundance: NA
v_gene: TRBV20-1
CDR3nt: TGCAGTGCTAGGGGCGACTACGAGCAGTACTTC
CDR3aa: CSARGDYEQYF

d_gene: NA
len: 17
j_gene: TRBJ2-3
abundance: NA
v_gene: TRBV7-9
CDR3nt: TGTGCCAGCAGCTTTGGAAAGGGCGGGGCCGGGACAGATACGCAGTATTTT
CDR3aa: CASSFGKGGAGTDTQYF

d_gene: TRBD1
len: 13
j_gene: TRBJ1-6
abundance: NA
v_gene: TRBV19
CDR3nt: TGTGCCAGTAGTCCGACAGGGAATTCACCCCTCCACTTT
CDR3aa: CASSPTGNSPLHF

d_gene: NA
len: 14
j_gene: TRBJ1-1
abundance: once
v_gene: TRBV15
CDR3nt: TGTGCCACCAGCTTTCAGGTCGCGGTGACTGAAGCTTTCTTT
CDR3aa: CATSFQVAVTEAFF

d_gene: TRBD1
len: 13
j_gene: TRBJ2-7
abundance: once
v_gene: TRBV29-1
CDR3nt: TGCAGCGCCTCCGGGACAGGAGCCTACGAGCAGTACTTC
CDR3aa: CSASGTGAYEQYF

d_gene: NA
len: 11
j_gene: TRBJ2-5
abundance: NA
v_gene: TRBV18
CDR3nt: TGTGCCAGCTCACCAAAGGAGACCCAGTACTTC
CDR3aa: CASSPKETQYF

d_gene: NA
len: 10
j_gene: TRBJ1-1
abundance: NA
v_gene: TRBV20-1
CDR3nt: TGCAGTACAAGAAGAACTGAAGCTTTCTTT
CDR3aa: CSTRRTEAFF

d_gene: NA
len: 16
j_gene: TRBJ1-5
abundance: NA
v_gene: TRBV21-1
CDR3nt: TGTGCCAGCACCACTGGGGACAGGGCCCATCGGGAGCCCCAGCATTTT
CDR3aa: CASTTGDRAHREPQHF

d_gene: NA
len: 15
j_gene: TRBJ1-2
abundance: NA
v_gene: TRBV5-1
CDR3nt: TGCGCCAGCAGCCCCGGACACTTTACTAACTATGGCTACACCTTC
CDR3aa: CASSPGHFTNYGYTF

d_gene: NA
len: 12
j_gene: TRBJ2-5
abundance: NA
v_gene: TRBV6-1
CDR3nt: TGTGCCAGGAGGGACGGCCAAGAGACCCAGTACTTC
CDR3aa: CARRDGQETQYF

d_gene: TRBD1
len: 15
j_gene: TRBJ1-4
abundance: NA
v_gene: TRBV28
CDR3nt: TGTGCCAGCAGTTTGACAGGGAAAGTGGGAGAAAAACTGTTTTTT
CDR3aa: CASSLTGKVGEKLFF

d_gene: NA
len: 13
j_gene: TRBJ1-2
abundance: NA
v_gene: TRBV5-4
CDR3nt: TGTGCCAGCAGCAACGGACAGAACTATGGCTACACCTTC
CDR3aa: CASSNGQNYGYTF

d_gene: NA
len: 15
j_gene: TRBJ2-7
abundance: NA
v_gene: TRBV11-3
CDR3nt: TGTGCCAACCAGAAACTTCCGGGACATTCCTACGAGCAGTACTTC
CDR3aa: CANQKLPGHSYEQYF

d_gene: NA
len: 12
j_gene: TRBJ2-7
abundance: NA
v_gene: TRBV6-1
CDR3nt: TGTGCCAGCAGTGAACAGCGATACGAGCAGTACTTC
CDR3aa: CASSEQRYEQYF

d_gene: NA
len: 14
j_gene: TRBJ2-5
abundance: NA
v_gene: TRBV7-2
CDR3nt: TGTGCCAGCAGCTCGTACAGGGCTCAAGAGACCCAGTACTTC
CDR3aa: CASSSYRAQETQYF

d_gene: TRBD1
len: 15
j_gene: TRBJ1-2
abundance: NA
v_gene: TRBV10-3
CDR3nt: TGTGCCATCAGTGAGCGGACAGGGGGCGAGTTTGGCTACACCTTC
CDR3aa: CAISERTGGEFGYTF

d_gene: TRBD2
len: 14
j_gene: TRBJ2-7
abundance: NA
v_gene: TRBV10-2
CDR3nt: TGCGCCAGTCTAACTAGCGGGAGCTCCTACGAGCAGTACTTC
CDR3aa: CASLTSGSSYEQYF

d_gene: NA
len: 14
j_gene: TRBJ2-7
abundance: NA
v_gene: TRBV6-5
CDR3nt: TGTGCCAGCAGTTACCGAACAGAAAACTACGAGCAGTACTTC
CDR3aa: CASSYRTENYEQYF